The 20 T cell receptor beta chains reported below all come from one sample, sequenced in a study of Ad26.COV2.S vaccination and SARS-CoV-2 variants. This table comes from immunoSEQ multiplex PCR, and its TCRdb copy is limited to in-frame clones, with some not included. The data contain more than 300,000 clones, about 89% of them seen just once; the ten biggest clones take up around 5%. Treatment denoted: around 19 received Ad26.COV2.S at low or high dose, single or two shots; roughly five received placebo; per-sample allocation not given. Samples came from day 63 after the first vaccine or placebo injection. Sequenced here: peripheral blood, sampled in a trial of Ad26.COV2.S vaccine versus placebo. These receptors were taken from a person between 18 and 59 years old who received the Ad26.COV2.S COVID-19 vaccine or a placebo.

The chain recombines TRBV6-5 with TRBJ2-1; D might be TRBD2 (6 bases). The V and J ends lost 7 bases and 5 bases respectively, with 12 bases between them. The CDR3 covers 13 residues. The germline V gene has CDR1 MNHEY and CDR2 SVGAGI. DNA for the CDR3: TGTGCCAGCAACGGGGGTTTCGACAATGAGCAGTTCTTC. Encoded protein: CASNGGFDNEQFF.

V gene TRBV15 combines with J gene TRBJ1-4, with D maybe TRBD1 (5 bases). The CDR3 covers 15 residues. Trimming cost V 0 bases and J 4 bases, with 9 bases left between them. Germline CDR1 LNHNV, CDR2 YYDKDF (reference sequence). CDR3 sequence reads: CATSREGGLNEKLFF. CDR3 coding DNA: TGTGCCACCAGCAGAGAGGGGGGACTTAATGAAAAACTGTTTTTT.

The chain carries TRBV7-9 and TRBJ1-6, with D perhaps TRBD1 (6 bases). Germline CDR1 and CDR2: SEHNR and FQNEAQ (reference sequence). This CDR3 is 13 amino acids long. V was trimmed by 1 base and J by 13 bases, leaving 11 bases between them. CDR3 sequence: CASSLEGVVPLHF. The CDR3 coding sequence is TGTGCCAGCAGCTTAGAGGGGGTGGTTCCCCTCCACTTT. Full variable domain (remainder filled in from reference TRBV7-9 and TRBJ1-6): DTGVSQNPRHKITKRGQNVTFRCDPISEHNRLYWYRQTLGQGPEFLTYFQNEAQLEKSRLLSDRFSAERPKGSFSTLEIQRTEQGDSAMYLCASSLEGVVPLHFGNGTRLTVT.

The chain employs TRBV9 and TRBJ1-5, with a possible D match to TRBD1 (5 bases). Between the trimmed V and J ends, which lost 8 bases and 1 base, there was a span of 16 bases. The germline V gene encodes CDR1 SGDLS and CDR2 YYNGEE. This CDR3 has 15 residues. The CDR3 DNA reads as TGTGCCAGTTCTCTGGGGGGTAGCAGCAATCAGCCCCAGCATTTT. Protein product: CASSLGGSSNQPQHF.

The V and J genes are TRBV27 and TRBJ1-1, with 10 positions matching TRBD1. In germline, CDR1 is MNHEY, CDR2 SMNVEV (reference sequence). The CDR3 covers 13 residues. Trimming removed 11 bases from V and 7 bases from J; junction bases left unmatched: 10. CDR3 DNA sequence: TGTGCCGGAGTTCCCCGGGACAGGGGTGAAGCTTTCTTT. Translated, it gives CAGVPRDRGEAFF.

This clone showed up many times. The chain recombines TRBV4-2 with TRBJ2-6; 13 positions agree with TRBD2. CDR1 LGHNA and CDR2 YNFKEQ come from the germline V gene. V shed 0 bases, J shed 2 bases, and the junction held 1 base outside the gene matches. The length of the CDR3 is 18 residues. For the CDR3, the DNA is TGTGCCAGCAGCCAAGATGGGACTAGCGGGACTGGGGCCAACGTCCTGACTTTC. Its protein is CASSQDGTSGTGANVLTF.

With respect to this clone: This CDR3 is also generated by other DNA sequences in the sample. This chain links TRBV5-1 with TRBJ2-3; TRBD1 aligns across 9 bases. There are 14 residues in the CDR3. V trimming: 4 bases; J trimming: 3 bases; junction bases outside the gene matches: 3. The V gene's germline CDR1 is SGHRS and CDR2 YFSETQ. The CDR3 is CASSPGQGTDTQYF. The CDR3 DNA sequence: TGCGCCAGCAGCCCTGGACAGGGGACAGATACGCAGTATTTT.

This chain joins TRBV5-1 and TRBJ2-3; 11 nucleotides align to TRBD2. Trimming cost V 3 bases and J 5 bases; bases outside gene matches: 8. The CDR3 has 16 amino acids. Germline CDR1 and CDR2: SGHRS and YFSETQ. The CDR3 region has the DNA TGCGCCAGCAGCTCAATAGCGGGAGGGCCTGTAGATACGCAGTATTTT. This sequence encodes CASSSIAGGPVDTQYF. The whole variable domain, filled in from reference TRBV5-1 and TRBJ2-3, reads KAGVTQTPRYLIKTRGQQVTLSCSPISGHRSVSWYQQTPGQGLQFLFEYFSETQRNKGNFPGRFSGRQFSNSRSEMNVSTLELGDSALYLCASSSIAGGPVDTQYFGPGTRLTVL.

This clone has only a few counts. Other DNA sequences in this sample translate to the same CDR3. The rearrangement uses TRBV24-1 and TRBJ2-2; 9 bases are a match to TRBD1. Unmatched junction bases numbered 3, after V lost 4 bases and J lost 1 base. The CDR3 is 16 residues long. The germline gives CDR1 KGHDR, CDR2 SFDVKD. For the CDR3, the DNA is TGTGCCACCAGTGACCCGGGACAGGGGAACACCGGGGAGCTGTTTTTT. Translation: CATSDPGQGNTGELFF.

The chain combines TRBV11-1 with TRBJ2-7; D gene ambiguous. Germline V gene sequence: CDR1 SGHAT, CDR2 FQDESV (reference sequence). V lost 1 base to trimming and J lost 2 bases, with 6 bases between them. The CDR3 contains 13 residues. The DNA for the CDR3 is TGTGCCAGCAGCTTAGGACGAGCCTACGAGCAGTACTTC. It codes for CASSLGRAYEQYF.

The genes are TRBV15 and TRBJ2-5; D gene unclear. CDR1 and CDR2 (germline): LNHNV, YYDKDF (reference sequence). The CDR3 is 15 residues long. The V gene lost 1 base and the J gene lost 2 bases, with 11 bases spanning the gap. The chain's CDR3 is CATSRVVTQQETQYF. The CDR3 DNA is TGTGCCACCAGCAGAGTGGTTACTCAACAAGAGACCCAGTACTTC.

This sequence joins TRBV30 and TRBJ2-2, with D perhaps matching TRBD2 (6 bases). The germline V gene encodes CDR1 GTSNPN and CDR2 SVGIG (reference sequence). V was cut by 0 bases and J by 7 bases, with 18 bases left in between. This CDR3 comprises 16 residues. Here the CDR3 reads CAWSVPGSTMHGELFF. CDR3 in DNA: TGTGCCTGGAGTGTACCCGGGAGCACCATGCACGGGGAGCTGTTTTTT.

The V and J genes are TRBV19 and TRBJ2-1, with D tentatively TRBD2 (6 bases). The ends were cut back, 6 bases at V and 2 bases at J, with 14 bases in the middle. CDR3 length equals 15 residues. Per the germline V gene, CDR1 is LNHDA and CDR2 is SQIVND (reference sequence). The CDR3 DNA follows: TGTGCCAGTAGCCCCGGGACTCTGACCTACAATGAGCAGTTCTTC. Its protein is CASSPGTLTYNEQFF.

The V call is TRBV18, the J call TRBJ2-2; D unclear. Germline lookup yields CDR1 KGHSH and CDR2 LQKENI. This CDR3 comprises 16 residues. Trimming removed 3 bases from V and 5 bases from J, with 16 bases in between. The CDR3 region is CASSPGLGIATGELFF. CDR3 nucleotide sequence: TGTGCCAGCTCACCCGGATTGGGGATTGCGACCGGGGAGCTGTTTTTT.

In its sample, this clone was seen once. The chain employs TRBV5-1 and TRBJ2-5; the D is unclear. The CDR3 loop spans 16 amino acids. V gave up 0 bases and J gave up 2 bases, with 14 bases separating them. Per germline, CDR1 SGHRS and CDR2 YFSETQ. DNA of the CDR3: TGCGCCAGCAGCTTGGTTGGGCTCAATTCGCAAGAGACCCAGTACTTC. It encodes CASSLVGLNSQETQYF.

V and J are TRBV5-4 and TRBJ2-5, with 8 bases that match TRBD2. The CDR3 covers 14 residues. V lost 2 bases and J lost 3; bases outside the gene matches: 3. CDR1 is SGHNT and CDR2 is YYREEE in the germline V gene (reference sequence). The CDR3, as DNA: TGTGCCAGCAGCTTCCCGGGGGGGGAAGAGACCCAGTACTTC. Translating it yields CASSFPGGEETQYF.

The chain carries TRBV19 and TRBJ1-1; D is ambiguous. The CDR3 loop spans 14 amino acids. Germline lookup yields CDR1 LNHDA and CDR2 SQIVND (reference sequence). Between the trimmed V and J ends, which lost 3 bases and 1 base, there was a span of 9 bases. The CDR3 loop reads CASSIRPANTEAFF. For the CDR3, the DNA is TGTGCCAGTAGTATCCGACCCGCGAACACTGAAGCTTTCTTT.

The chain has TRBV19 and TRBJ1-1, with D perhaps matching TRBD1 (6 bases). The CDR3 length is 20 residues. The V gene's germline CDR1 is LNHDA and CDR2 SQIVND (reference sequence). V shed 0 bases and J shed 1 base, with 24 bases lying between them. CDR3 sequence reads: CASSIDLVLDRRKTNTEAFF. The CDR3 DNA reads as TGTGCCAGTAGTATAGATTTAGTGCTGGACAGACGAAAGACGAACACTGAAGCTTTCTTT.

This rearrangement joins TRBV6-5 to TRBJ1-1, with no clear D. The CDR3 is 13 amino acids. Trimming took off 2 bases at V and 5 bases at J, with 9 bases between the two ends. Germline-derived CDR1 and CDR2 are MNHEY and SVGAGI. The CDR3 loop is CASSYEGGTEAFF. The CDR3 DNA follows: TGTGCCAGCAGTTACGAGGGTGGGACTGAAGCTTTCTTT.

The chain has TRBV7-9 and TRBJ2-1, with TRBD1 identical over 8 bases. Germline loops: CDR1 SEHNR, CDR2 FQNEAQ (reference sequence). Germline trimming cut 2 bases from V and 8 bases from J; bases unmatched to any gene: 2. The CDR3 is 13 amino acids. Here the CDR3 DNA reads TGTGCCAGCAGCTTATCAGGGGGCGATGAGCAGTTCTTC. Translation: CASSLSGGDEQFF.